Listed here are 7 T cell receptor beta chains from one sample, sequenced in a study of Graves' ophthalmopathy and Graves' hyperthyroidism. Transcripts of RNA were the source for amplifying TCR beta CDR3 regions. An opening RT-PCR round employed HTBI primers and preceded a second-round multiplex PCR. MiXCR was run by TCRdb on the multiplex PCR reads, yielding one entry per CDR3 protein. The data contain under 800,000 distinct CDR3 sequences, about 20% of them seen just once; the ten biggest clones take up around 7%. What was sequenced was peripheral blood. These receptors were obtained from a woman aged 18-29 years with stable Graves' hyperthyroidism. Some clones in this sample may be carry-over from other donors' samples.

This clonotype turned up a few times. This chain uses TRBV20-1 with TRBJ1-2, with D unresolved. CDR3 length: 14 residues. The V gene lost 8 bases and the J gene lost 3 bases, with 19 bases spanning the gap. Germline V lookup: CDR1 DFQATT, CDR2 SNEGSKA (reference sequence). The CDR3 protein is CSRRRPGSDYGYTF. The DNA of the CDR3 is TGCAGTCGAAGAAGACCTGGGAGTGACTATGGCTACACCTTC.

This clonotype was seen repeatedly, ten times or more. The V and J genes are TRBV5-1 and TRBJ2-5; D possibly corresponds to TRBD1 (6 bases). This CDR3 comprises 13 residues. The V end lost 8 bases, the J end lost 4 bases, and 15 bases lay between the germline ends. Per the germline V gene, CDR1 is SGHRS and CDR2 is YFSETQ. CDR3 bases: TGCGCCAGTTCCGCAGGGGCGCGAGAGACCCAGTACTTC. This translates into CASSAGARETQYF.

This clonotype was counted at least ten times. The chain is built from TRBV9 and TRBJ2-7; 7 bases line up with TRBD2. The CDR3 extends over 13 amino acids. Trimming removed 4 bases from V and 7 bases from J; junction bases left unmatched: 8. The germline CDR1 and CDR2 sequences are SGDLS and YYNGEE. This CDR3 is CASSFSGEREQYF. The CDR3 region has the DNA TGTGCCAGCAGCTTCAGCGGGGAGCGGGAGCAGTACTTC. The full variable domain, with the rest looked up from reference TRBV9 and TRBJ2-7, is DSGVTQTPKHLITATGQRVTLRCSPRSGDLSVYWYQQSLDQGLQFLIQYYNGEERAKGNILERFSAQQFPDLHSELNLSSLELGDSALYFCASSFSGEREQYFGPGTRLTVT.

Concerning this clonotype: One junction end disagrees with the germline gene, perhaps due to a read error. The CDR3 coding sequence is TGTGCCAGTAGTACAAGGACTAGCGGGAGCGAGACCCGGTACTTC. Translated: CASSTRTSGSETRYF. V is TRBV19 and J is TRBJ2-5; 13 nucleotides match TRBD2. CDR1 and CDR2 from the germline V gene are LNHDA and SQIVND (reference sequence). The length of the CDR3 is 15 residues. Based on the CDR3 plus reference TRBV19 and TRBJ2-5, the full variable domain is DGGITQSPKYLFRKEGQNVTLSCEQNLNHDAMYWYRQDPGQGLRLIYYSQIVNDFQKGDIAEGYSVSREKKESFPLTVTSAQKNPTAFYLCASSTRTSGSETRYFGPGTRLLVL.

This rearrangement joins TRBV5-1 to TRBJ1-5; maybe TRBD1 (5 bases). In germline, CDR1 is SGHRS, CDR2 YFSETQ. The CDR3 consists of 14 residues. Trimming took 2 bases from V and 9 from J, leaving 15 bases between them. As DNA, the CDR3 is TGCGCCAGCAGCTTCGGGACGGCGCCAGGGCCCCAGCATTTT. It specifies CASSFGTAPGPQHF.

This clonotype was counted many times. With a much larger clone just one base away, this may be a read error. A read error is likely, as this CDR3 ends without the conserved phenylalanine or tryptophan. The rearrangement joins TRBV12-3 or TRBV12-4 to TRBJ1-1; 9 bases fit TRBD1. This CDR3 comprises 14 residues. The J segment lost 7 bases and the V segment lost 6 bases, leaving 9 bases of the junction unmatched. The CDR3 region has the DNA TGTGCCAGCAGACGCATGGACAGGGGCGGTGAAGCTTTCCTT. Amino acids: CASRRMDRGGEAFL.

This clonotype was detected a few times. The chain employs TRBV12-3 or TRBV12-4 and TRBJ2-5, with TRBD2 identical over 8 bases. The CDR3 is 15 residues long. The ends lost 3 bases at V and 5 bases at J; junction bases unmatched: 8. CDR3 residues: CASSFAPAGDETQYF. The CDR3 DNA is TGTGCCAGCAGTTTCGCCCCAGCGGGGGATGAGACCCAGTACTTC.